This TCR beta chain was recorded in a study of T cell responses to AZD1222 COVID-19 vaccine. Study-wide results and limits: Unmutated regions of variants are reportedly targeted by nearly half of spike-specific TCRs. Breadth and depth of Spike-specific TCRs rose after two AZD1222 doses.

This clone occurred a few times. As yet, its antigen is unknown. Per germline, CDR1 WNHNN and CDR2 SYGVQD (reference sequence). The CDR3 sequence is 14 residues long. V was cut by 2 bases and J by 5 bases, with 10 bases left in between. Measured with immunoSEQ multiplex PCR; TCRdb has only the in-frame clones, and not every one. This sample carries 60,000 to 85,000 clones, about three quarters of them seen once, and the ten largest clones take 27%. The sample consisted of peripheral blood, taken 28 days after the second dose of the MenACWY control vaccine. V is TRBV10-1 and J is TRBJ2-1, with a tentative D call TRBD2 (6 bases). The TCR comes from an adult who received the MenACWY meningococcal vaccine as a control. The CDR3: CASSEAGSDNEQFF. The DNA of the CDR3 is TGCGCCAGCAGTGAGGCGGGAAGCGACAATGAGCAGTTCTTC.